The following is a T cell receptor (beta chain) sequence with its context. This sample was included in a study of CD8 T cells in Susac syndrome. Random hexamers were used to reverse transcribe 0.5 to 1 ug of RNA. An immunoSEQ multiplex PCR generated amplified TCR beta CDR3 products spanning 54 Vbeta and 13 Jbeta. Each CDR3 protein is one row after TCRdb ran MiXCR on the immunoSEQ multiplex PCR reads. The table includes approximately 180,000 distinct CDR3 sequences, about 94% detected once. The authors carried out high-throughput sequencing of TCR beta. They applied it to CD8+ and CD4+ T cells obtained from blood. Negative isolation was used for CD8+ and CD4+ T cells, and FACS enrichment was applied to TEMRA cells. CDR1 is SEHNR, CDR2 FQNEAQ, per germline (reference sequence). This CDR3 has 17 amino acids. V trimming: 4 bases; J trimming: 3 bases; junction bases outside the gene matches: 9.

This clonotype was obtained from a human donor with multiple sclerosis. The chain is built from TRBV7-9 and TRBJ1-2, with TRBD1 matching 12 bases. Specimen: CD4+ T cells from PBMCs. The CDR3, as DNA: TGTGCCAGCAGCTCGGGACAGGGGGCGCGAATTGACTATGGCTACACCTTC. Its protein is CASSSGQGARIDYGYTF.